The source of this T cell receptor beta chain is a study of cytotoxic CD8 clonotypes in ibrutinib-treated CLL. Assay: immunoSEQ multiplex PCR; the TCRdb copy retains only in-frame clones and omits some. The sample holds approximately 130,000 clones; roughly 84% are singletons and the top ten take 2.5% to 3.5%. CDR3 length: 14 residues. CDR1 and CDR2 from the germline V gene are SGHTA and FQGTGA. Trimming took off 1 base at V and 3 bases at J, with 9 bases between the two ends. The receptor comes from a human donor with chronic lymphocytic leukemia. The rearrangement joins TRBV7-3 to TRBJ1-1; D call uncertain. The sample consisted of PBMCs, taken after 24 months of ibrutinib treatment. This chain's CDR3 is CASSLSQVDTEAFF. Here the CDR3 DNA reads TGTGCCAGCAGCTTAAGCCAGGTCGACACTGAAGCTTTCTTT.